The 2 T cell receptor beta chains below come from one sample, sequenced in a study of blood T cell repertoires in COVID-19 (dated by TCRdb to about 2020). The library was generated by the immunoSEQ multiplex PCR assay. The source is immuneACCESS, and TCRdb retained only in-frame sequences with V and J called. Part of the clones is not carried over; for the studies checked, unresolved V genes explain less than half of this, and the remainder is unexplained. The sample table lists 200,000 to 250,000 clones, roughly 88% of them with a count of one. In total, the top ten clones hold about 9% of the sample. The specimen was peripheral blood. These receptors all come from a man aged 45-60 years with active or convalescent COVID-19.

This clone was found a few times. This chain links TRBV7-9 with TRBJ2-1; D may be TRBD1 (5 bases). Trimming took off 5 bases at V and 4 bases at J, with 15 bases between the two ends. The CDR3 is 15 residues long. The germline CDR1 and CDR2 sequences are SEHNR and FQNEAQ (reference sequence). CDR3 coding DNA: TGTGCCAGCAGCAAGACAGCTTCCAGGTACAATGAGCAGTTCTTC. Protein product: CASSKTASRYNEQFF. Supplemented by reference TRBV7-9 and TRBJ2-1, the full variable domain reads DTGVSQNPRHKITKRGQNVTFRCDPISEHNRLYWYRQTLGQGPEFLTYFQNEAQLEKSRLLSDRFSAERPKGSFSTLEIQRTEQGDSAMYLCASSKTASRYNEQFFGPGTRLTVL.

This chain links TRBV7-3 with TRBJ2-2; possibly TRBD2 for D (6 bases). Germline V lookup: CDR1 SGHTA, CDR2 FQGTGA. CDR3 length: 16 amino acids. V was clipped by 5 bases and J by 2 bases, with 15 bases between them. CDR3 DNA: TGTGCCAGCAGCGGAAAAGGGACTGCAAACACCGGGGAGCTGTTTTTT. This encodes CASSGKGTANTGELFF.